Below are 10 T cell receptor beta chains sequenced from a single sample in a study of T cell changes during pregnancy in multiple sclerosis (dated by TCRdb to 2018 to 2020). The method was the immunoSEQ multiplex PCR assay. TCRdb carries this immuneACCESS record with in-frame sequences only. Its versions omit some clonotypes, under half of them owing to an unresolved V gene in the studies checked, with the rest unexplained. The sample has roughly 58,000 clones on record, roughly 94% of them singletons. Clones ranked in the top ten supply about 3.5% of the sample. The specimen was CD8+ T cells from peripheral blood mononuclear cells, collected in the third trimester of pregnancy. The receptors stem from a female donor with multiple sclerosis, enrolled in a pregnancy study.

This sequence joins TRBV29-1 and TRBJ2-5; 7 nucleotides line up with TRBD2. This CDR3 region has 12 residues. From germline, CDR1 is SQVTM and CDR2 ANQGSEA. J lost 5 bases, V lost 4 bases, and 4 bases had no gene match. The CDR3 coding sequence is TGCAGCGTTGGACTAGCTGGTGAGACCCAGTACTTC. This gives the protein CSVGLAGETQYF.

V gene TRBV7-9 combines with J gene TRBJ2-3; the D is unclear. Germline assignment: CDR1 SEHNR and CDR2 FQNEAQ (reference sequence). CDR3 length equals 11 residues. Trimming pared 8 bases from V and 12 bases from J, leaving 15 bases between. This CDR3 reads CASLTTHQQYF. The DNA for the CDR3 is TGTGCCAGCCTAACTACACATCAACAGTATTTT.

The chain couples TRBV7-9 to TRBJ2-7, with 7 bases aligning to TRBD2. In germline, CDR1 is SEHNR, CDR2 FQNEAQ (reference sequence). This CDR3 contains 15 residues. V was pared by 2 bases and J by 2 bases, with 6 bases of the junction left unmatched. CDR3 nucleotides: TGTGCCAGCAGCTTATTAGTGGGAGGGGCCTACGAGCAGTACTTC. Its translation is CASSLLVGGAYEQYF.

The chain recombines TRBV1 with TRBJ2-7; the tabulated D call, TRBD2, remains unverified against the DNA. TRBV1 corresponds to a pseudogene. This CDR3 contains 16 residues. The CDR3 DNA sequence: TGCACCAGCAGCCAAGATGGGCCTAGCGGGAGTTACGAGCAGTACTTC. Encoded protein: CTSSQDGPSGSYEQYF.

The chain combines TRBV27 with TRBJ2-1, with 8 nucleotides matching TRBD1. V lost 6 bases, J lost 4 bases, and 8 bases stayed unmatched. The germline V gene has CDR1 MNHEY and CDR2 SMNVEV (reference sequence). This CDR3 contains 15 residues. The DNA for the CDR3 is TGTGCCAGCAGCTTGATGGGACAGGATTACAATGAGCAGTTCTTC. Translated: CASSLMGQDYNEQFF.

The chain links TRBV6-8 to TRBJ1-1; D is possibly TRBD1 (5 bases). Trimming pared 2 bases from V and 4 bases from J, leaving 14 bases between. The length of the CDR3 is 15 residues. Germline V gene data show CDR1 as MNHGY and CDR2 as SAAAGT. The CDR3 is CASSYRGRVGTEAFF. The CDR3, as DNA: TGTGCCAGCAGTTACCGGGGGAGGGTTGGCACTGAAGCTTTCTTT.

V is TRBV9 and J is TRBJ2-7; possibly TRBD1 for D (6 bases). This CDR3 comprises 14 residues. CDR1 and CDR2 (germline): SGDLS, YYNGEE. With 5 bases removed from V and 2 bases from J, the gap between germline ends came to 14 bases. CDR3 bases: TGTGCCAGCAGTGAATGGGACACTCCCTACGAGCAGTACTTC. It yields the protein CASSEWDTPYEQYF.

The gene calls are TRBV7-9 and TRBJ2-7, with D possibly matching TRBD1 (6 bases). Germline lookup yields CDR1 SEHNR and CDR2 FQNEAQ (reference sequence). V was clipped by 5 bases and J by 5 bases, with 13 bases between them. There are 13 residues in the CDR3. CDR3 DNA sequence: TGTGCCAGCAGCCCGCAGGGGAGTGACGAGCAGTACTTC. This codes for CASSPQGSDEQYF.

The chain links TRBV19 to TRBJ2-7; 8 bases line up with TRBD1. Germline V gives CDR1 LNHDA, CDR2 SQIVND (reference sequence). This CDR3 contains 16 residues. V lost 5 bases and J lost 5; bases outside the gene matches: 14. The CDR3 nucleotides read TGTGCCAGTAGTTCCGGACAGGGCGTCACGGGGAACGAGCAGTACTTC. Protein: CASSSGQGVTGNEQYF.

Only one count was recorded for this clone. This rearrangement joins TRBV15 to TRBJ1-4; 8 bases align to TRBD1. The CDR3 consists of 16 residues. The V gene end was trimmed by 2 bases and the J gene end by 8 bases; junction bases not matched to a gene: 10. Germline CDR1 and CDR2: LNHNV and YYDKDF (reference sequence). CDR3 in DNA: TGTGCCACCAGCAGAAATAGACAGGGGAAAGGAGAAAAACTGTTTTTT. It yields the protein CATSRNRQGKGEKLFF.